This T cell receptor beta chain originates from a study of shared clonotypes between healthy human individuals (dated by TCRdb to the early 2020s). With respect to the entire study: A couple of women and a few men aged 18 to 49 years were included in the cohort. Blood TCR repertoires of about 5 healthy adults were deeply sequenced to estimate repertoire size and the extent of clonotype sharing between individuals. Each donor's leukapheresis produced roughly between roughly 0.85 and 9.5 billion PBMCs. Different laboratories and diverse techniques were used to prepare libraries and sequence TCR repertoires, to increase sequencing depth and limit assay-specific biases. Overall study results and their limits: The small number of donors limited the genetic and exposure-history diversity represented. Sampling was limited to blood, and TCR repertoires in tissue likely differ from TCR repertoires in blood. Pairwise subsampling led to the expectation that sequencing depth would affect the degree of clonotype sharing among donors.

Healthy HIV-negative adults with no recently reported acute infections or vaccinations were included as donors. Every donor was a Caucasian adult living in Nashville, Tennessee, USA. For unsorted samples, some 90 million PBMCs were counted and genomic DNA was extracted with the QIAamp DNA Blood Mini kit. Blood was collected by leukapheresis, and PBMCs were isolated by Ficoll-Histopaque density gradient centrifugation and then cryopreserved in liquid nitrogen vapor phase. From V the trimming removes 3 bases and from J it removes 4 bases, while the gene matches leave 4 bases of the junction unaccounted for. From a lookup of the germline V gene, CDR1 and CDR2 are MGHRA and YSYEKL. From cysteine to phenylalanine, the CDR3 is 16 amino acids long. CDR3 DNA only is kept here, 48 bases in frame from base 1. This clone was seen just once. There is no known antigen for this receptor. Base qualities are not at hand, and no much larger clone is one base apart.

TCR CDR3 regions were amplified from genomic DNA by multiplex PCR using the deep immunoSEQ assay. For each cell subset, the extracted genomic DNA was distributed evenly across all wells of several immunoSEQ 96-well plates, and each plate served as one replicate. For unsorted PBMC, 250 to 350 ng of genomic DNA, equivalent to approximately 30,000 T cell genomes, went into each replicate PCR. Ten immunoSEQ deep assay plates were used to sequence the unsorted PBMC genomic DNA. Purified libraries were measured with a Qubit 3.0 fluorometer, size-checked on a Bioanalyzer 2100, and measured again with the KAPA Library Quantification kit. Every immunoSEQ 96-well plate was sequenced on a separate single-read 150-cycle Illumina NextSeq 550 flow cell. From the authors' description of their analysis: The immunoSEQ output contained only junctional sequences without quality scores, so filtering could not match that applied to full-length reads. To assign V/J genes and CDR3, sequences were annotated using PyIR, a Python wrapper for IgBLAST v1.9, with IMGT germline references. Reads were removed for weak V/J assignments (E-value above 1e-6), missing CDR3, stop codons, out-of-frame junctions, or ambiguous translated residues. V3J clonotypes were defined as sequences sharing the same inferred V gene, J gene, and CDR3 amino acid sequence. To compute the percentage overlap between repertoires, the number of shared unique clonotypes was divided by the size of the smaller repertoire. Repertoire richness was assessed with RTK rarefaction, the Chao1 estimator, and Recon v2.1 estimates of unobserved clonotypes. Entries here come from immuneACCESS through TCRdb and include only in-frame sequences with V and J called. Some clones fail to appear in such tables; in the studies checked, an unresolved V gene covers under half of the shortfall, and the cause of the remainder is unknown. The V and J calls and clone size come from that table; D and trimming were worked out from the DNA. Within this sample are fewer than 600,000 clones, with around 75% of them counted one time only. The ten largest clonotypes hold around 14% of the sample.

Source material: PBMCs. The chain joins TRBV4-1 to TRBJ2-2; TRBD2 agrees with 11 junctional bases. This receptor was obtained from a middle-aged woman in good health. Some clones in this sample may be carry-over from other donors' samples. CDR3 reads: CASSQGSGRATGELFF. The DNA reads TGCGCCAGCAGCCAGGGTAGCGGGAGGGCCACCGGGGAGCTGTTTTTT.